This TCR beta chain was profiled in a study of cytomegalovirus exposure and HLA in healthy donors. Looking at the study overall: The approximately 130 validation repertoires and the approximately 690 first-cohort repertoires shared a platform, a later analysis reported. Whole-study results and caveats: Most sequenced TCRs were rare (though some public TCRs occurred in many donors). The authors enumerated around 150 TCR beta chains as linked to cytomegalovirus.

The approximately 120-subject validation cohort, separate from the approximately 670-subject first cohort, included the donors. Germline V gene sequence: CDR1 SGHNT, CDR2 YYREEE (reference sequence). Trimming removed 0 bases from V and 0 bases from J; junction bases left unmatched: 2. The CDR3 covers 15 residues. Profiled with immunoSEQ multiplex PCR; TCRdb holds only in-frame clones, not every one. The sample has about 120,000 clones; roughly 84% are singletons. Regarding this clone: Antigen unknown.

V gene TRBV5-4 combines with J gene TRBJ1-1; TRBD1 aligns across 7 bases. The specimen sequenced was PBMCs. The sequence derives from a woman aged 30 to 39 in good health and CMV-seronegative. The CDR3 region is CASSLAGGMNTEAFF. For the CDR3, the DNA is TGTGCCAGCAGCTTGGCAGGGGGTATGAACACTGAAGCTTTCTTT.